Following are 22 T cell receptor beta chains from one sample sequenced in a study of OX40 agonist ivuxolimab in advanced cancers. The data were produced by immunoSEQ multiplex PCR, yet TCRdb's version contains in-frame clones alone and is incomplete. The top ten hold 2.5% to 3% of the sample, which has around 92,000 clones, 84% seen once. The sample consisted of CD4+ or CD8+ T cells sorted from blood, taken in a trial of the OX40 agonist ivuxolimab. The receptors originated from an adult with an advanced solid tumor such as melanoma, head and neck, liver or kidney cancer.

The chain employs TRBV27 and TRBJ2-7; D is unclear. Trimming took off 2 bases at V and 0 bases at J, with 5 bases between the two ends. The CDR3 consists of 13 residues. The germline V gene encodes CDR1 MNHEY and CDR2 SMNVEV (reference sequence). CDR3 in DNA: TGTGCCAGCAGTTTAAGACCCTCCTACGAGCAGTACGTC. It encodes CASSLRPSYEQYV.

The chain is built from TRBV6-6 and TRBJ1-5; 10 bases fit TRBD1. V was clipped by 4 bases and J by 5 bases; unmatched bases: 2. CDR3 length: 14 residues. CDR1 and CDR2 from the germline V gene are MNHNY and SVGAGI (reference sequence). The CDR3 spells CASSSGQGDQPQHF. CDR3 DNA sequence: TGTGCCAGCAGTTCTGGACAGGGGGATCAGCCCCAGCATTTT.

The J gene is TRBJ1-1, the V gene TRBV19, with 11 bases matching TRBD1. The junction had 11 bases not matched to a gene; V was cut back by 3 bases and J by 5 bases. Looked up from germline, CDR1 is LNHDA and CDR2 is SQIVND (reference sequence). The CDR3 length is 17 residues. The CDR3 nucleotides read TGTGCCAGTAGTATGAGGACAGGGGGCCGTACGAGTACTGAAGCTTTCTTT. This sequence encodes CASSMRTGGRTSTEAFF.

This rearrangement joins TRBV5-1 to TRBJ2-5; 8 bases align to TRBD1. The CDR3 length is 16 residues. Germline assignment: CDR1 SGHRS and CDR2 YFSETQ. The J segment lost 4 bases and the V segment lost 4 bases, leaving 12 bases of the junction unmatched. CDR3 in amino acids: CASSPSQGGLGETQYF. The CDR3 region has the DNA TGCGCCAGCAGCCCATCACAGGGGGGTTTGGGAGAGACCCAGTACTTC.

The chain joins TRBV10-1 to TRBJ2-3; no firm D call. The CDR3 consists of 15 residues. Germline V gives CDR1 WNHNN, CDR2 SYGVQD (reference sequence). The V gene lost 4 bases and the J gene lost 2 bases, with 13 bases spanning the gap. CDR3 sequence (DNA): TGCGCCAGCAGTGGAGAGATCCCGGCCACAGATACGCAGTATTTT. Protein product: CASSGEIPATDTQYF.

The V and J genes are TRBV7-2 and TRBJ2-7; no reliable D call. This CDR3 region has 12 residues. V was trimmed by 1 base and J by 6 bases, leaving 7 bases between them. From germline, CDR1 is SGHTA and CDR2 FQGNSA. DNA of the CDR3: TGTGCCAGCAGCTTAGACAGCCGCGAGCAGTACTTC. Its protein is CASSLDSREQYF.

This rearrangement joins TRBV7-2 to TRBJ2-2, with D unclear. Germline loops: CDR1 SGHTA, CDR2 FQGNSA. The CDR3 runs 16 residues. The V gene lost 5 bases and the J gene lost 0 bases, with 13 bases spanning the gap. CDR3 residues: CASSANSATNTGELFF. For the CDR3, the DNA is TGTGCCAGCAGCGCAAACTCAGCCACGAACACCGGGGAGCTGTTTTTT.

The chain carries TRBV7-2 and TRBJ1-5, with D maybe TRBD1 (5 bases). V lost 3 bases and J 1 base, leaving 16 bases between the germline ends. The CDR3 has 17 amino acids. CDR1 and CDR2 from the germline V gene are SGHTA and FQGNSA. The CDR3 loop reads CASSLGPGTESNQPQHF. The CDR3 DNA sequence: TGTGCCAGCAGCTTGGGCCCCGGGACGGAGAGCAATCAGCCCCAGCATTTT.

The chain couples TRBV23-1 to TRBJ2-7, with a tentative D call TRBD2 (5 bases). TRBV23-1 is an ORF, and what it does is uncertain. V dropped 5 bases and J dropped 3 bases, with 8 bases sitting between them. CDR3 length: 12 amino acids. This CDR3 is CASSYSGYEQYV. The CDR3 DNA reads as TGCGCCAGCAGTTACAGCGGCTACGAGCAGTACGTC.

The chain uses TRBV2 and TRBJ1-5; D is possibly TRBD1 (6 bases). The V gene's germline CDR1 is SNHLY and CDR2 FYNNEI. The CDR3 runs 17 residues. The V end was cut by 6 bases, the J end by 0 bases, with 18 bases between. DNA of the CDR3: TGTGCCAGCAGACAAAGGGGGGGCAGGAATAGCAATCAGCCCCAGCATTTT. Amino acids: CASRQRGGRNSNQPQHF.

CDR3 nucleotides: TGTGCCAGCAGCGCACAGGGAAACACCATATATTTT. Its protein product is CASSAQGNTIYF. This chain uses TRBV2 with TRBJ1-3; no reliable D call. Germline CDR1 is SNHLY and CDR2 is FYNNEI. V was clipped by 6 bases and J by 4 bases, with 7 bases between them. This CDR3 contains 12 residues.

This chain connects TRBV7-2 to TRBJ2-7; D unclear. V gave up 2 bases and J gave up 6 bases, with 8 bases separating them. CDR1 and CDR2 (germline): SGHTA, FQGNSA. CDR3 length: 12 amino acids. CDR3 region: CASSLRAGEQYF. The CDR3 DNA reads TGTGCCAGCAGCTTAAGGGCCGGCGAGCAGTACTTC.

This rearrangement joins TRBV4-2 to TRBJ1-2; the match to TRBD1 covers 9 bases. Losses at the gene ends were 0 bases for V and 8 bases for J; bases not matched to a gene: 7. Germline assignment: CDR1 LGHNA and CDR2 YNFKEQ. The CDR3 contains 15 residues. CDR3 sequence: CASSQDLQGASGYTF. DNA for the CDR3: TGTGCCAGCAGCCAAGACCTACAGGGGGCGAGCGGCTACACCTTC.

DNA for the CDR3: TGTGCCAGTAGTATGGGACTAGCGGGGGGACCTGGGGCCAACGTCCTGACTTTC. It encodes CASSMGLAGGPGANVLTF. The rearrangement uses TRBV19 and TRBJ2-6; TRBD2 matches 15 bases. Per germline, CDR1 LNHDA and CDR2 SQIVND (reference sequence). This CDR3 has 18 residues. V was clipped by 3 bases and J by 2 bases; unmatched bases: 2.

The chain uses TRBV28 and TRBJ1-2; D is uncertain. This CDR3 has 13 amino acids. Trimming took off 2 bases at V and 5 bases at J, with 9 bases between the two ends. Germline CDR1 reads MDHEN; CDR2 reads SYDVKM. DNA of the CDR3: TGTGCCAGCAGTTTAAAGACACAGTATGGCTACACCTTC. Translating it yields CASSLKTQYGYTF.

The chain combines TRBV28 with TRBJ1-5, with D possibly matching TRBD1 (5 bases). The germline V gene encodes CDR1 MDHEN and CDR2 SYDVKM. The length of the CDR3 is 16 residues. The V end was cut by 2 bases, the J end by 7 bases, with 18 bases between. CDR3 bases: TGTGCCAGCAGTTTACCAGTCGGGGCGCTGGGACAGCCCCAGCATTTT. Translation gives CASSLPVGALGQPQHF.

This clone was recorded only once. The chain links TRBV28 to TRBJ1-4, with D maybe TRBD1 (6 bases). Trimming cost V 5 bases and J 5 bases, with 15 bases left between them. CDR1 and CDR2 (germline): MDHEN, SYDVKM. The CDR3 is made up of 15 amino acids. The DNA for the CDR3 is TGTGCCAGCAGTCGACAGGACGGGGAAAATGAAAAACTGTTTTTT. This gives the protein CASSRQDGENEKLFF.

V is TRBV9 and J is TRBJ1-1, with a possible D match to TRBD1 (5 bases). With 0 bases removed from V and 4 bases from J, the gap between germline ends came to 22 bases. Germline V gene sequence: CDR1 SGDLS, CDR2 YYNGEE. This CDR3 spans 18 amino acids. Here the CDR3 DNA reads TGTGCCAGCAGCGTAGCCCCCTTTATGCGGGGCTCCACCACTGAAGCTTTCTTT. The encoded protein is CASSVAPFMRGSTTEAFF.

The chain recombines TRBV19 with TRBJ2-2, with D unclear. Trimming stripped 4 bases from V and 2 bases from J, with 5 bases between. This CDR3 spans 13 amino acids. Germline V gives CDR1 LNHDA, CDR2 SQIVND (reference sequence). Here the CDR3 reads CASSNRNTGELFF. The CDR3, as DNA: TGTGCCAGTAGTAACAGAAACACCGGGGAGCTGTTTTTT.

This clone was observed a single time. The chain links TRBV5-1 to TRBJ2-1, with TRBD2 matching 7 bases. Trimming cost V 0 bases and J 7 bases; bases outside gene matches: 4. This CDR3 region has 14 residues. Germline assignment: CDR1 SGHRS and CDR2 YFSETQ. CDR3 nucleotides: TGCGCCAGCAGCTTGGGGGACTATATGAATGAGCAGTTCTTC. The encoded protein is CASSLGDYMNEQFF. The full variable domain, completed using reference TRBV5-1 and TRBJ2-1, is KAGVTQTPRYLIKTRGQQVTLSCSPISGHRSVSWYQQTPGQGLQFLFEYFSETQRNKGNFPGRFSGRQFSNSRSEMNVSTLELGDSALYLCASSLGDYMNEQFFGPGTRLTVL.

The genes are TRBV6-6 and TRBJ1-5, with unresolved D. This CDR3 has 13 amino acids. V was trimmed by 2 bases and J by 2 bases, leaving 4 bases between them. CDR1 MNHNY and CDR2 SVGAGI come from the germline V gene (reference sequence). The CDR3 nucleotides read TGTGCCAGCAGTTACGGAGGCAATCAGCCCCAGCATTTT. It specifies CASSYGGNQPQHF.

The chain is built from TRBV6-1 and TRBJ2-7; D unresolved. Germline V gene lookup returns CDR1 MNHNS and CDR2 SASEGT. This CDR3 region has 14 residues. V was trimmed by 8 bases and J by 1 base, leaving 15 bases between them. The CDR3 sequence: CASSSGLGSYEQYV. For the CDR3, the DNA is TGTGCCAGCTCATCCGGGCTAGGGTCCTACGAGCAGTACGTC.